These T cell receptor beta chains were read from a single sample in a study of blood T cell repertoires in COVID-19. The method was immunoSEQ multiplex PCR; TCRdb's version includes in-frame clones alone and lacks a portion of them. The sample shows roughly 68,000 clones, 80% to 90% of them seen only once. Sequenced: PBMCs or T cells enriched from blood (not recorded which). These receptors were taken from a woman aged 35 to 49 with acute COVID-19. Each CDR3 is given with its conserved first and last residue. D genes are given only for firm matches. Size is omitted from some rows. Given values are once, few, many or a class for expanded clones.

>TRBJ2-1|.|TRBV11-1|TRBD2
CASSRASSGRNEQFF
TGTGCCAGCAGCCGAGCGTCTAGCGGGAGAAATGAGCAGTTCTTC
>TRBJ1-3|few|TRBV19|TRBD1
CASSMDRSSGNTIYF
TGTGCCAGTAGTATGGACAGGAGCTCTGGAAACACCATATATTTT
>TRBJ2-1|.|TRBV5-1|.
CASSLDRRQVGTNEQFF
TGCGCCAGCAGCTTGGATCGCCGACAGGTGGGGACCAATGAGCAGTTCTTC
>TRBJ1-1|few|TRBV19|.
CASSPPNTEAFF
TGTGCCAGTAGTCCTCCGAACACTGAAGCTTTCTTT
>TRBJ2-2|.|TRBV19|.
CASSEGSGELFF
TGTGCCAGTAGTGAGGGTTCCGGGGAGCTGTTTTTT
>TRBJ2-2|.|TRBV6-4|TRBD1
CASSMTGGDGELFF
TGTGCCAGCAGTATGACAGGGGGAGACGGGGAGCTGTTTTTT
>TRBJ2-1|.|TRBV9|.
CASRDTGSRTQFF
TGTGCCAGCAGGGACACCGGTTCCCGAACGCAGTTCTTC
>TRBJ1-1|medium-sized|TRBV5-4|.
CASSLTGVEAFF
TGTGCCAGCAGCTTGACAGGAGTTGAAGCTTTCTTT
>TRBJ2-1|medium-sized|TRBV28|TRBD1
CASSFSGGNEQFF
TGTGCCAGCAGTTTCTCAGGGGGCAATGAGCAGTTCTTC
>TRBJ1-5|once|TRBV28|.
CASSLTPALGQPQHF
TGTGCCAGCAGTTTAACCCCGGCCCTGGGCCAGCCCCAGCATTTT
>TRBJ2-1|.|TRBV3-1/TRBV3-2|TRBD2
CASSSLAGGDNEQFF
TGTGCCAGCAGCTCCCTAGCGGGAGGGGACAATGAGCAGTTCTTC
>TRBJ1-3|.|TRBV29-1|.
CSGQGSSGNTIYF
TGCAGCGGGCAGGGAAGCTCTGGAAACACCATATATTTT
>TRBJ2-3|.|TRBV6-7|.
CASKAPDKPRDTQYF
TGTGCCAGCAAGGCGCCGGACAAACCGAGAGATACGCAGTATTTT
>TRBJ2-1|.|TRBV14|.
CASSQVYSPPDEQFF
TGTGCCAGCAGCCAAGTCTATTCCCCCCCGGATGAGCAGTTCTTC
>TRBJ1-1|.|TRBV12-3/TRBV12-4|.
CASSLWRNTEAFF
TGTGCCAGCAGTTTATGGAGGAACACTGAAGCTTTCTTT
>TRBJ2-1|once|TRBV5-1|.
CASSSTDINEQFF
TGCGCCAGCAGCTCGACAGACATCAATGAGCAGTTCTTC
>TRBJ2-2|.|TRBV25-1|.
CASSEYSREANTGELFF
TGTGCCAGCAGTGAATATTCCCGTGAGGCGAACACCGGGGAGCTGTTTTTT
>TRBJ2-1|.|TRBV27|.
CASSRVDNEQFF
TGTGCCAGCAGTCGGGTAGACAATGAGCAGTTCTTC
>TRBJ2-1|once|TRBV9|.
CASSVGSGLYNEQFF
TGTGCCAGCAGCGTAGGTAGCGGACTATACAATGAGCAGTTCTTC
>TRBJ2-7|once|TRBV7-6|.
CASSFSRFNEQYF
TGTGCCAGCAGCTTTAGTCGGTTCAACGAGCAGTACTTC
>TRBJ1-1|.|TRBV19|.
CASSIFGVGNTEAFF
TGTGCCAGTAGTATTTTCGGGGTGGGGAACACTGAAGCTTTCTTT
>TRBJ2-7|once|TRBV28|.
CASSVDSPSSYEQYF
TGTGCCAGCAGTGTGGACAGCCCGAGCTCCTACGAGCAGTACTTC
>TRBJ1-5|.|TRBV27|.
CASRQQGDQPQHF
TGTGCCAGCAGACAACAGGGCGATCAGCCCCAGCATTTT
>TRBJ2-7|.|TRBV19|.
CASTSATRGEQYF
TGTGCCAGTACTAGCGCGACCCGGGGGGAGCAGTACTTC
>TRBJ1-1|few|TRBV11-2|.
CASSSNTNTEAFF
TGTGCCAGCAGCTCTAATACGAACACTGAAGCTTTCTTT
>TRBJ2-3|.|TRBV19|TRBD2
CASSILAGEVDTQYF
TGTGCCAGTAGTATACTAGCGGGAGAGGTAGATACGCAGTATTTT
>TRBJ1-5|once|TRBV28|.
CASSFRQGLQPQHF
TGTGCCAGCAGTTTTCGGCAGGGTCTTCAGCCCCAGCATTTT
>TRBJ2-5|.|TRBV19|TRBD1
CASSADREETQYF
TGTGCCAGTAGTGCCGACAGGGAAGAGACCCAGTACTTC
>TRBJ2-3|.|TRBV10-1|TRBD2
CASSESGPSGRTDTQYF
TGCGCCAGCAGTGAGTCGGGGCCTAGCGGGAGAACAGATACGCAGTATTTT
>TRBJ1-2|.|TRBV27|TRBD1
CASRTYRGGYTF
TGTGCCAGCAGGACATACAGGGGTGGCTACACCTTC
>TRBJ2-3|.|TRBV29-1|.
CSVEDRQGLNTDTQYF
TGCAGCGTTGAAGATAGACAGGGACTTAACACAGATACGCAGTATTTT
>TRBJ2-7|.|TRBV5-6|TRBD2
CASSLAASYEQYF
TGTGCCAGCAGCCTAGCGGCGTCCTACGAGCAGTACTTC
>TRBJ2-6|.|TRBV5-1|TRBD1
CASSLVGTGGSGANVLTF
TGCGCCAGCAGCTTGGTGGGGACAGGGGGATCTGGGGCCAACGTCCTGACTTTC
>TRBJ2-2|.|TRBV29-1|TRBD1
CSVREGQRGGELFF
TGCAGCGTCAGAGAGGGACAGAGAGGGGGGGAGCTGTTTTTT
>TRBJ2-1|.|TRBV28|.
CASSQRYNEQFF
TGTGCCAGCAGTCAGCGCTACAATGAGCAGTTCTTC
>TRBJ2-7|few|TRBV11-2|TRBD2
CASSLFFTSGTYEQYF
TGTGCCAGCAGCTTATTCTTCACTAGCGGTACCTACGAGCAGTACTTC
>TRBJ1-4|.|TRBV28|.
CASSLPQIFGGREEKLFF
TGTGCCAGCAGTCTACCCCAGATCTTCGGGGGGCGCGAAGAAAAACTGTTTTTT
>TRBJ2-1|.|TRBV19|.
CASSITGVVNEQFF
TGTGCCAGTAGTATTACGGGAGTGGTGAATGAGCAGTTCTTC
>TRBJ1-1|once|TRBV2|.
CASRGEGDTEAFF
TGTGCCAGCAGGGGTGAGGGGGACACTGAAGCTTTCTTT
>TRBJ2-3|.|TRBV10-2|TRBD2
CASSELSLAGFMDTQYF
TGCGCCAGCAGTGAGTTAAGTCTAGCGGGGTTTATGGATACGCAGTATTTT
>TRBJ1-1|few|TRBV5-4|.
CASSAELRMSTEAFF
TGTGCCAGCAGCGCCGAGCTCAGGATGAGCACTGAAGCTTTCTTT
>TRBJ1-1|.|TRBV5-6|.
CASSLVGMGSDTEAFF
TGTGCCAGCAGCTTGGTCGGGATGGGTAGTGACACTGAAGCTTTCTTT
>TRBJ1-6|once|TRBV19|.
CASSIAADSSYNSPLHF
TGTGCCAGTAGTATAGCGGCGGATAGCTCCTATAATTCACCCCTCCACTTT
>TRBJ1-4|.|TRBV19|.
CASSTDRRPREKLFF
TGTGCCAGTAGTACTGACAGGAGACCGCGCGAAAAACTGTTTTTT
>TRBJ1-5|.|TRBV6-5|TRBD1
CASGLQGANQPQHF
TGTGCCAGCGGGCTACAGGGGGCCAATCAGCCCCAGCATTTT
>TRBJ1-1|.|TRBV28|.
CASSLGGSNTEAFF
TGTGCCAGCAGTTTAGGAGGGTCAAACACTGAAGCTTTCTTT
>TRBJ1-2|once|TRBV7-8|.
CASSPEGVRDYGYTF
TGTGCCAGCAGCCCCGAGGGGGTCAGAGACTATGGCTACACCTTC
>TRBJ2-2|.|TRBV28|TRBD1
CASSRPGTGVSGGELFF
TGTGCCAGCAGCCGGCCCGGGACAGGGGTTTCTGGCGGGGAGCTGTTTTTT
>TRBJ2-2|.|TRBV7-9|.
CASSPTLTGELFF
TGTGCCAGCAGCCCAACGCTAACCGGGGAGCTGTTTTTT
>TRBJ2-1|.|TRBV27|.
CASSLGGWEYNEQFF
TGTGCCAGCAGTTTAGGCGGGTGGGAGTACAATGAGCAGTTCTTC
>TRBJ2-2|.|TRBV19|.
CASSIPGLHTGELFF
TGTGCCAGTAGTATCCCAGGGCTACACACCGGGGAGCTGTTTTTT
>TRBJ2-1|.|TRBV5-1|TRBD2
CASSLEASGSSYNEQFF
TGCGCCAGCAGCCTAGAGGCTAGCGGGAGCTCCTACAATGAGCAGTTCTTC
>TRBJ2-7|many|TRBV29-1|.
CSVGRGRSYEQYF
TGCAGCGTTGGACGAGGGAGAAGTTACGAGCAGTACTTC
>TRBJ1-5|once|TRBV28|TRBD1
CASSFLSRGRKGNQPQHF
TGTGCCAGCAGTTTCCTCAGCAGGGGGCGCAAGGGTAATCAGCCCCAGCATTTT
>TRBJ1-4|.|TRBV5-1|.
CASSLNAGEEEKLFF
TGCGCCAGCAGCTTGAATGCAGGGGAAGAAGAAAAACTGTTTTTT